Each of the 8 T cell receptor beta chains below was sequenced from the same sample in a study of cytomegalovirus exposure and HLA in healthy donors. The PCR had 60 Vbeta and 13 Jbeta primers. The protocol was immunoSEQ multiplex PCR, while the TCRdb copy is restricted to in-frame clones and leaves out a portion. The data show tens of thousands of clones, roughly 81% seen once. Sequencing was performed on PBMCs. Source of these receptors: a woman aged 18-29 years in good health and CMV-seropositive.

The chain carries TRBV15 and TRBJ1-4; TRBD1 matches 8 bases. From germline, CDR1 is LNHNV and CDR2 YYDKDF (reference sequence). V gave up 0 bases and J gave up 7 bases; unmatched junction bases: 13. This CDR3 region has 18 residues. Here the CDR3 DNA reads TGTGCCACCAGCAGAGATCGTTGGACAGGGAGTGGTACTGAAAAACTGTTTTTT. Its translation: CATSRDRWTGSGTEKLFF.

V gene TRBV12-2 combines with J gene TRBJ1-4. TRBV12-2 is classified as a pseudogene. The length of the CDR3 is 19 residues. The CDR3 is CASRLGTLSSVGCGEKLFF. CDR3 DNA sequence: TGTGCAAGTCGCTTAGGTACCTTATCATCGGTAGGGTGCGGGGAAAAACTGTTTTTT.

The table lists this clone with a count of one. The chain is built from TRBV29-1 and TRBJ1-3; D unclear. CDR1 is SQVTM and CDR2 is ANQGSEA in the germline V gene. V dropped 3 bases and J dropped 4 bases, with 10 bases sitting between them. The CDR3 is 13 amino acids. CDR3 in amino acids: CSVEEGGGNTIYF. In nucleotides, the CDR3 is TGCAGCGTTGAGGAGGGAGGAGGAAACACCATATATTTT.

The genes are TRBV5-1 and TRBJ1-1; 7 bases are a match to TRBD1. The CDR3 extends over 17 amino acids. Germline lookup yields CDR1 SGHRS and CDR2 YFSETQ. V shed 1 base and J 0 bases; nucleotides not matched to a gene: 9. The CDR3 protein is CASSLFDREIMNTEAFF. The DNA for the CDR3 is TGCGCCAGCAGCTTGTTCGACAGGGAAATAATGAACACTGAAGCTTTCTTT.

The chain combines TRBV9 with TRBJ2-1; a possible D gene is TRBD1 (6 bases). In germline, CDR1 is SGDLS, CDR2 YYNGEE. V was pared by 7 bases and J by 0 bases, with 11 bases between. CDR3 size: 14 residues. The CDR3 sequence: CASGAGVSYNEQFF. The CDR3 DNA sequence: TGTGCCAGCGGGGCAGGGGTCTCCTACAATGAGCAGTTCTTC.

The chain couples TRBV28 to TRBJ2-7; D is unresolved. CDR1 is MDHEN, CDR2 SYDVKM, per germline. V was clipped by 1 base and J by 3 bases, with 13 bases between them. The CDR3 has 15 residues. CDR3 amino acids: CASSLSPRWFYEQYF. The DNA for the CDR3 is TGTGCCAGCAGTTTATCTCCTAGGTGGTTCTACGAGCAGTACTTC.

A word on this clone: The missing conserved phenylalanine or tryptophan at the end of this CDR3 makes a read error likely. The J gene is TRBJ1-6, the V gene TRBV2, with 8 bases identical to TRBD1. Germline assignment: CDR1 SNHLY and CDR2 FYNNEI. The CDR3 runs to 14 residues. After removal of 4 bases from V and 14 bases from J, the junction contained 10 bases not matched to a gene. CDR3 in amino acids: CASSGGVRGPTLHL. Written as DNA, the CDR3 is TGTGCCAGCAGTGGAGGGGTCAGGGGGCCCACCCTCCACTTG.

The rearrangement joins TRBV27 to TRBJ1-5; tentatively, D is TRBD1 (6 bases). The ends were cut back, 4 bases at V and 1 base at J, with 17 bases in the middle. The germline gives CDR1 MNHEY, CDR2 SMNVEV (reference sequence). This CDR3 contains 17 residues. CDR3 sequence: CASSSLSGGPSNQPQHF. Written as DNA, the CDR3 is TGTGCCAGCAGTTCCCTGAGCGGGGGGCCGAGCAATCAGCCCCAGCATTTT.